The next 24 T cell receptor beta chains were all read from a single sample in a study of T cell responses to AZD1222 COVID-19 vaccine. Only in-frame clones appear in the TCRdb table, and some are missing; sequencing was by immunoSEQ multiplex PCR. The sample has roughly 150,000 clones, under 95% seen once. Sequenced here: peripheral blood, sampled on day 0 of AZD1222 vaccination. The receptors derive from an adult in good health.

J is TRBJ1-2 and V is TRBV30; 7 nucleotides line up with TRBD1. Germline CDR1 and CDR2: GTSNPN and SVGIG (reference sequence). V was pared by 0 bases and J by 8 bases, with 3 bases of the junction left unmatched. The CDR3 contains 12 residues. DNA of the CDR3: TGTGCCTGGAGTGTGACAGGGAGAGGCTACACCTTC. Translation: CAWSVTGRGYTF.

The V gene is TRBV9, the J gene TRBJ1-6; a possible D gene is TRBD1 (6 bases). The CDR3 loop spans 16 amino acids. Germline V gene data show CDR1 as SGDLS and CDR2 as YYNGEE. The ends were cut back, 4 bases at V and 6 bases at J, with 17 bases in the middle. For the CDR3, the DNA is TGTGCCAGCAGCTCCGGCGGGGGGGCAGGTAATTCACCCCTCCACTTT. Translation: CASSSGGGAGNSPLHF.

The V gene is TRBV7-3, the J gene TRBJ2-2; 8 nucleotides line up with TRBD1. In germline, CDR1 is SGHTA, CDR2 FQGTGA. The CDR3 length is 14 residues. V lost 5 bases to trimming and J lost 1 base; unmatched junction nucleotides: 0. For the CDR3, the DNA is TGTGCCAGCAGCGACAGGGGGAACACCGGGGAGCTGTTTTTT. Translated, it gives CASSDRGNTGELFF.

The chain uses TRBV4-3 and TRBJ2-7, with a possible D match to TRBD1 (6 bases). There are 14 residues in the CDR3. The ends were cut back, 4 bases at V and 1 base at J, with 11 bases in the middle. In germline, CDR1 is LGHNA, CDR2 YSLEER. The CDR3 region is CASSPTGHSYEQYF. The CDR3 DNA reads TGCGCCAGCAGCCCCACGGGACATTCCTACGAGCAGTACTTC.

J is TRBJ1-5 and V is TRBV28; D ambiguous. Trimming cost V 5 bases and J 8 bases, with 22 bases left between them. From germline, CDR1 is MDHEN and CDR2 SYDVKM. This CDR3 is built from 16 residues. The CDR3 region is CASSIPGPGTGEPQHF. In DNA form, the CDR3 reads TGTGCCAGCAGTATACCGGGCCCGGGTACCGGGGAGCCCCAGCATTTT. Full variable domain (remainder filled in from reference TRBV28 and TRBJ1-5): DVKVTQSSRYLVKRTGEKVFLECVQDMDHENMFWYRQDPGLGLRLIYFSYDVKMKEKGDIPEGYSVSREKKERFSLILESASTNQTSMYLCASSIPGPGTGEPQHFGDGTRLSIL.

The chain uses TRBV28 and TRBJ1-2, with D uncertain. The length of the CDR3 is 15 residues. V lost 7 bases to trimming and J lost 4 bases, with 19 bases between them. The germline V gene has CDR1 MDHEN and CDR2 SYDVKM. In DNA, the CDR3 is TGTGCCAGCACCCCCCCTAGCAGCCCCGGCTATGGCTACACCTTC. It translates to CASTPPSSPGYGYTF.

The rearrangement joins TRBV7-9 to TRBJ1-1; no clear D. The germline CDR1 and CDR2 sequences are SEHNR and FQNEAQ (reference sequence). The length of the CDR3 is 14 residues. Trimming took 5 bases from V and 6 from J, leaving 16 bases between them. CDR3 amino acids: CASSPVGPDAEAFF. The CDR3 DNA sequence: TGTGCCAGCAGCCCCGTTGGCCCTGATGCTGAAGCTTTCTTT.

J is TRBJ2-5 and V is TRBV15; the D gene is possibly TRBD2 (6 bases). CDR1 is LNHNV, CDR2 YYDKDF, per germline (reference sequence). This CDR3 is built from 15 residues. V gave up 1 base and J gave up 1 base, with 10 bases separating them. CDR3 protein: CATSRGPGVQETQYF. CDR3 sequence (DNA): TGTGCCACCAGCAGAGGCCCGGGAGTCCAAGAGACCCAGTACTTC. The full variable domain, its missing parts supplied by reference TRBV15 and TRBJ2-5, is DAMVIQNPRYQVTQFGKPVTLSCSQTLNHNVMYWYQQKSSQAPKLLFHYYDKDFNNEADTPDNFQSRRPNTSFCFLDIRSPGLGDTAMYLCATSRGPGVQETQYFGPGTRLLVL.

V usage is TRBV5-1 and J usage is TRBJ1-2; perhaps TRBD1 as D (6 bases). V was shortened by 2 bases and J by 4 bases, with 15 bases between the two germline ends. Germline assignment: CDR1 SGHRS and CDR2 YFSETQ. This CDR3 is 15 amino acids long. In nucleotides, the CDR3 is TGCGCCAGCAGCTTCGACACGGGGGCGATCTATGGCTACACCTTC. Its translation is CASSFDTGAIYGYTF.

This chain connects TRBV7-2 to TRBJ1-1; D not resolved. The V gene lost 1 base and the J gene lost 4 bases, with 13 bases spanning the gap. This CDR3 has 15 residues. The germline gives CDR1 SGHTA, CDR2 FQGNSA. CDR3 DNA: TGTGCCAGCAGCTTAGAGCGGGGTCTGCGCACTGAAGCTTTCTTT. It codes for CASSLERGLRTEAFF.

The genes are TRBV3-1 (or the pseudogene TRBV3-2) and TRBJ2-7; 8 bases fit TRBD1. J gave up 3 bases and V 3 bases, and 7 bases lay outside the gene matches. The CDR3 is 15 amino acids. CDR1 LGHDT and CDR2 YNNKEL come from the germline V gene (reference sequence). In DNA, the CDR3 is TGTGCCAGCAGCCATACCGGGACAGGAGGCTACGAGCAGTACTTC. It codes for CASSHTGTGGYEQYF.

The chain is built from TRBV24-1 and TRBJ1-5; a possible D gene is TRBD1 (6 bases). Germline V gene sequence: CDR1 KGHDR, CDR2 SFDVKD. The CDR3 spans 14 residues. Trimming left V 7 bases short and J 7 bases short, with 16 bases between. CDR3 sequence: CATSAPGQGQPQHF. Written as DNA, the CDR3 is TGTGCCACCAGCGCTCCGGGACAAGGGCAGCCCCAGCATTTT.

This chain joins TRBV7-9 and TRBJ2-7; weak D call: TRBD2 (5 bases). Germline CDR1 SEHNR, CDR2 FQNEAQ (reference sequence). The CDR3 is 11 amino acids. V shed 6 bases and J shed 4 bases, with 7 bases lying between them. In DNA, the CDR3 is TGTGCCAGCAGTCGGGATTACGAGCAGTACTTC. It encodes CASSRDYEQYF.

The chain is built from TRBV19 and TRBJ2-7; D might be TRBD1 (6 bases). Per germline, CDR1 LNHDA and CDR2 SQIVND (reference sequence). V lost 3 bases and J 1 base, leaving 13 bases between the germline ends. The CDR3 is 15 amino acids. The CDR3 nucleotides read TGTGCCAGTAGTATCTCGGCAGGGGAGTCCTACGAGCAGTACTTC. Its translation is CASSISAGESYEQYF.

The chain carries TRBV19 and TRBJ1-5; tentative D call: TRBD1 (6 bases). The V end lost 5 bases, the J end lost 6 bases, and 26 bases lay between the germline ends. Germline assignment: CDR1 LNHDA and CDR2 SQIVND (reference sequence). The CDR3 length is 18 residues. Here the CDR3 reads CASSLEGGPGARGQPQHF. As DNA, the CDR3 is TGTGCCAGTAGTCTCGAAGGAGGACCGGGGGCGAGGGGTCAGCCCCAGCATTTT.

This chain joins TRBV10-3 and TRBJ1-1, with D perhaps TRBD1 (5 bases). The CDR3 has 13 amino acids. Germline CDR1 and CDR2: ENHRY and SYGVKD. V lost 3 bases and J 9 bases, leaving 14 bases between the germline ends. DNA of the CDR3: TGTGCCATCAGTGAATGGGACGGGGGAAAAGCTTTCTTT. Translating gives CAISEWDGGKAFF.

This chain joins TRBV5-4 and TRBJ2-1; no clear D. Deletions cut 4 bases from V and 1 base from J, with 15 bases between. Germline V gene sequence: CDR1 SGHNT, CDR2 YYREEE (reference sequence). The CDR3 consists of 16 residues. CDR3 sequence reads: CASSPDDLRSYNEQFF. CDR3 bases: TGTGCCAGCAGCCCGGACGACCTACGGTCCTACAATGAGCAGTTCTTC. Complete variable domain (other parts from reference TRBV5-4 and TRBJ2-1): ETGVTQSPTHLIKTRGQQVTLRCSSQSGHNTVSWYQQALGQGPQFIFQYYREEENGRGNFPPRFSGLQFPNYSSELNVNALELDDSALYLCASSPDDLRSYNEQFFGPGTRLTVL.

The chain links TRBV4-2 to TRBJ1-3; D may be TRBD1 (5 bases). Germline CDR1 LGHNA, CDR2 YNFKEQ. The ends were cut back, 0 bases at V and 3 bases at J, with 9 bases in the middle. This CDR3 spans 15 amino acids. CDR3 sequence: CASSQDRGIGNTIYF. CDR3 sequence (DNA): TGTGCCAGCAGCCAAGATAGGGGTATTGGAAACACCATATATTTT.

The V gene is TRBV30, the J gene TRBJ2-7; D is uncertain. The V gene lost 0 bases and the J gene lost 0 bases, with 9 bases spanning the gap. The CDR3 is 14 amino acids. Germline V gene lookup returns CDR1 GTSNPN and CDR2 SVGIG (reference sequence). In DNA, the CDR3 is TGTGCCTGGAGTGTACTTGAGACCTCCTACGAGCAGTACTTC. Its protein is CAWSVLETSYEQYF.

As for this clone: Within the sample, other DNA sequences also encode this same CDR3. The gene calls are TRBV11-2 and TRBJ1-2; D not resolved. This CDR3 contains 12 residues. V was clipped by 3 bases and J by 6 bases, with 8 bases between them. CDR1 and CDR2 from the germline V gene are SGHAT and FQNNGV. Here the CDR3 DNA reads TGTGCCAGCAGCTTGGAGGGCAATGGCTACACCTTC. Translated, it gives CASSLEGNGYTF.

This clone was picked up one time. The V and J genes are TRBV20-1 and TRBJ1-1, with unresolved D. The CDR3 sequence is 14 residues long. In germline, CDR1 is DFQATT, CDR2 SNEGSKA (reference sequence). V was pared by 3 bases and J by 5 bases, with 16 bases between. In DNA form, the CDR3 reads TGCAGTGCTAGTAACGCAGCCGGGAGGACTGAAGCTTTCTTT. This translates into CSASNAAGRTEAFF.

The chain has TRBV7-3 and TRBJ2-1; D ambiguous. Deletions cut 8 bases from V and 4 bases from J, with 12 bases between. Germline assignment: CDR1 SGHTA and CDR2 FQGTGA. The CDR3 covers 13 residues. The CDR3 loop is CASGSGRYNEQFF. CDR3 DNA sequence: TGTGCCAGCGGTTCCGGAAGATACAATGAGCAGTTCTTC. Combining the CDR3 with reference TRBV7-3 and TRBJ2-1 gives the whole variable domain GAGVSQTPSNKVTEKGKYVELRCDPISGHTALYWYRQSLGQGPEFLIYFQGTGAADDSGLPNDRFFAVRPEGSVSTLKIQRTERGDSAVYLCASGSGRYNEQFFGPGTRLTVL.

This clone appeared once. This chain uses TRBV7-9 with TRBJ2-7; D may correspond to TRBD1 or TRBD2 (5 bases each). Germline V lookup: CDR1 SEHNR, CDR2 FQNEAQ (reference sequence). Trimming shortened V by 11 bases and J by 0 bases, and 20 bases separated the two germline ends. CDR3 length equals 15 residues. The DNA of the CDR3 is TGTGCCGCAAGCCACGGCCCGGGGACCTCCTACGAGCAGTACTTC. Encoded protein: CAASHGPGTSYEQYF.

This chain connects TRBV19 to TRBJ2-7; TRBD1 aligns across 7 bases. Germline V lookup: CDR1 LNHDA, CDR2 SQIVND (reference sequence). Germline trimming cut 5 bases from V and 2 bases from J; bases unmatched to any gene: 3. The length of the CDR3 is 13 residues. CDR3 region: CASSLTGAYEQYF. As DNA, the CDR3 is TGTGCCAGTAGTCTTACAGGGGCCTACGAGCAGTACTTC.